This section outlines one TCR beta chain sequence together with its context. As yet, its antigen is unknown. This CDR3 is built from 15 residues. The germline V gene encodes CDR1 SNHLY and CDR2 FYNNEI. V was clipped by 6 bases and J by 3 bases; unmatched bases: 10. These data are taken from a study of T cells in localized non-small cell lung cancer. Profiled with immunoSEQ multiplex PCR; TCRdb holds only in-frame clones, not every one. This table has 30,000 to 40,000 clones, about 86% appearing once. Regarding the study as a whole: Out of the top 100 tumor clones, a median about 50 were seen in adjacent lung. Patients showing higher blood T cell density tended to see longer overall survival.

This chain joins TRBV2 and TRBJ2-7, with TRBD1 matching 8 bases. This sequence originates from a man aged 35 to 69 with stage I lung adenocarcinoma. The specimen comprised peripheral blood, sampled before any cancer treatment. CDR3 amino acids: CASRRTGTGFYEQYF. For the CDR3, the DNA is TGTGCCAGCAGGAGAACCGGGACAGGATTCTACGAGCAGTACTTC. Drawing the rest from reference TRBV2 and TRBJ2-7, the complete variable domain is EPEVTQTPSHQVTQMGQEVILRCVPISNHLYFYWYRQILGQKVEFLVSFYNNEISEKSEIFDDQFSVERPDGSNFTLKIRSTKLEDSAMYFCASRRTGTGFYEQYFGPGTRLTVT.